Listed below are T cell receptor beta chains from one sample, sequenced in a study of T cell repertoires in cytomegalovirus infection. TCRdb ran MiXCR on the reads and lists one entry per CDR3 protein. Among about 740,000 distinct CDR3 sequences listed, under 40% were seen once. Material for sequencing was PBMCs. All receptors derive from a human donor in good health (CMV status not recorded). Some clones in this sample may be carry-over from other donors' samples. The CDR3 runs from the conserved cysteine through the conserved F or W.

cdr3_length j_call v_call cdr3_aa
19 TRBJ1-4 TRBV6-6 CASSTPPGQGARANEKLFF
14 TRBJ1-3 TRBV11-2 CASSLVGTGNTIYF
13 TRBJ2-3 TRBV2 CASSSKFTDTQYF
18 TRBJ1-6 TRBV19 CASTPGQGRWPGNSPLHF
15 TRBJ1-2 TRBV6-4 CASSPRSKSNYGYTF
12 TRBJ2-7 TRBV7-2 CASSDQGYEQYF
11 TRBJ2-7 TRBV2 CASGSLPEQYF
15 TRBJ1-5 TRBV27 CASSKGTGSNQPQHF
17 TRBJ1-1 TRBV28 CASSLSSLTRGDTEAFF
16 TRBJ1-4 TRBV12-3/TRBV12-4 CASTTTAGRPGEKLFF
16 TRBJ1-5 TRBV19 CASSFRDLRSNQPQHF
16 TRBJ1-4 TRBV4-1 CASSQEWERGNEKLFF
19 TRBJ1-1 TRBV11-2 CASSFGLQNRGARDTEAFF
15 TRBJ1-4 TRBV7-9 CASSPILGLDEKLFF
16 TRBJ2-3 TRBV3-1 CASSQVFGAWTDTQYF
17 TRBJ1-1 TRBV28 CASSPSRQGAFGTEAFF
15 TRBJ1-5 TRBV19 CASSIGALGNQPQHF
16 TRBJ1-3 TRBV7-6 CASSSRPGEGGNTIYF
17 TRBJ1-1 TRBV19 CASSTRDSRSMNTEAFF
17 TRBJ2-1 TRBV29-1 CSVEDPLAGPGYNEQFF
18 TRBJ1-5 TRBV7-2 CASSLRGAGQAGNQPQHF
17 TRBJ1-2 TRBV27 CASGSIWATAGGAGYTF
11 TRBJ2-1 TRBV10-3 CAIKETNGQFF
15 TRBJ1-3 TRBV28 CASRSGAGSGNTIYF
16 TRBJ1-5 TRBV28 CASSWDTGSRGQPQHF
13 TRBJ2-1 TRBV27 CASILFPYNEQFF